Each of the 5 T cell receptor beta chains below was sequenced from the same sample in a study of T-cell reconstitution after alpha-beta-depleted transplantation in children. TCRbeta library construction was performed incorporating unique molecular identifiers. TCRdb analysed the PCR reads with MiXCR anew, one entry per CDR3 protein. The sample contains hundreds of thousands of distinct CDR3 sequences, about 12% of which appear only once. Sequencing was performed on PBMCs, taken before TCRalphabeta/CD19-depleted stem cell transplant. These receptors were obtained from a girl aged 2 to 9 with congenital amegakaryocytic thrombocytopenia, due to receive a stem cell transplant.

There are a few counts of this clonotype. The chain is built from TRBV27 and TRBJ2-1; 7 bases match TRBD1. The V gene end was trimmed by 5 bases and the J gene end by 5 bases; junction bases not matched to a gene: 12. This CDR3 has 16 residues. Germline V gene lookup returns CDR1 MNHEY and CDR2 SMNVEV (reference sequence). CDR3 region: CASSPLGQMINNEQFF. In DNA form, the CDR3 reads TGTGCCAGCAGTCCGCTGGGACAGATGATCAACAATGAGCAGTTCTTC.

This clonotype was counted ten times or more. J is TRBJ2-7 and V is TRBV12-3 or TRBV12-4; D uncertain. This CDR3 contains 11 residues. V lost 1 base and J 7 bases, leaving 5 bases between the germline ends. DNA of the CDR3: TGTGCCAGCAGTTTAGAGACAGAGCAGTACTTC. Encoded protein: CASSLETEQYF.

This chain uses TRBV5-1 with TRBJ2-7, with D maybe TRBD2 (6 bases). CDR3 length equals 15 residues. The V gene lost 0 bases and the J gene lost 6 bases, with 16 bases spanning the gap. Germline V lookup: CDR1 SGHRS, CDR2 YFSETQ. The CDR3 loop reads CASSLVGFTAGEQYF. For the CDR3, the DNA is TGCGCCAGCAGCTTGGTGGGATTTACAGCGGGCGAGCAGTACTTC.

The sample holds many counts of this clonotype. This rearrangement joins TRBV20-1 to TRBJ2-1; D possibly corresponds to TRBD2 (6 bases). Germline loops: CDR1 DFQATT, CDR2 SNEGSKA (reference sequence). The CDR3 covers 14 residues. In DNA, the CDR3 is TGCAGCGAAAGAGTAGTGCGGGGATACAATGAGCAGTTCTTC. Amino acid sequence: CSERVVRGYNEQFF.

The V gene is TRBV12-3 or TRBV12-4, the J gene TRBJ2-7; 7 nucleotides line up with TRBD1. CDR3 length: 14 residues. V gave up 4 bases and J gave up 3 bases; unmatched junction bases: 6. The CDR3 reads CASSSQGQYYEQYF. The CDR3 DNA reads as TGTGCCAGCAGTTCGCAGGGACAGTACTACGAGCAGTACTTC.